This T cell receptor beta chain came from a study of T cells in Graves' hyperthyroidism and ophthalmopathy. This clonotype was observed many times. This CDR3 comprises 8 residues. CDR1 and CDR2 (germline): MDHEN, SYDVKM. The V and J ends lost 5 bases and 8 bases respectively, with 0 bases between them. Authors of the study amplified TCR beta CDR3 regions from RNA transcripts. Researchers ran a first-round RT-PCR on the TCR CDR3 using the HTBI primer set. TCRdb used MiXCR to reprocess the multiplex PCR reads, holding one entry per CDR3 protein. Here the sample spans more than 550,000 distinct CDR3 sequences, roughly a sixth being singletons.

The V gene is TRBV28, the J gene TRBJ1-1; D gene ambiguous. The TCR comes from a man aged 45 to 65 with Graves' hyperthyroidism. The specimen sequenced was blood. This CDR3 reads CASSEAFF. The CDR3, as DNA: TGTGCCAGCAGTGAAGCTTTCTTT.